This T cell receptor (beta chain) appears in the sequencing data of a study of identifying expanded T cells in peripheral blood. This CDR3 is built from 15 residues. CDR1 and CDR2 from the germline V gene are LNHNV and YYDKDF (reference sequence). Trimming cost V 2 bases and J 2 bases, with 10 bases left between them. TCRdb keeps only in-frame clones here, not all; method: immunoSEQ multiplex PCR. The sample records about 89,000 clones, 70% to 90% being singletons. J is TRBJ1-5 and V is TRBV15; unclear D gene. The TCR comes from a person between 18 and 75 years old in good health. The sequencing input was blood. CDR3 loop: CATSRQASGNQPQHF. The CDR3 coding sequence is TGTGCCACCAGCAGACAAGCTTCCGGCAATCAGCCCCAGCATTTT.